What follows are 12 T cell receptor beta chains derived from one specimen sequenced in a study of T cell repertoires in cytomegalovirus infection. A single record per CDR3 protein comes from TCRdb applying MiXCR to the reads. The sample carries nearly 450,000 distinct CDR3 sequences, roughly 31% recorded once. Material for sequencing was PBMCs. Every receptor here comes from a human donor in good health (CMV status not recorded). Some clones in this sample may be carry-over from other donors' samples.

The chain joins TRBV7-2 to TRBJ2-7, with a weak D call TRBD1 (6 bases). The CDR3 length is 14 residues. V was pared by 2 bases and J by 5 bases, with 13 bases between. Per the germline V gene, CDR1 is SGHTA and CDR2 is FQGNSA. CDR3 protein: CASSLLGAGDEQYF. As DNA, the CDR3 is TGTGCCAGCAGCTTACTGGGGGCTGGCGACGAGCAGTACTTC.

The V call is TRBV7-8, the J call TRBJ2-1; a possible D gene is TRBD2 (7 bases). CDR3 length equals 17 residues. V was trimmed by 4 bases and J by 6 bases, leaving 22 bases between them. The germline CDR1 and CDR2 sequences are SGHVS and FQNEAQ. CDR3 sequence reads: CASSSPGGAGDVNEQFF. As DNA, the CDR3 is TGTGCCAGCAGCTCGCCGGGGGGCGCGGGGGATGTCAATGAGCAGTTCTTC.

The V call is TRBV5-5, the J call TRBJ1-4; unclear D gene. Germline CDR1 and CDR2: SGHKS and YYEKEE (reference sequence). Trimming pared 2 bases from V and 7 bases from J, leaving 15 bases between. CDR3 length equals 15 residues. Written as DNA, the CDR3 is TGTGCCAGCAGCTTTCGTGACGGGGTTATTGAAAAACTGTTTTTT. It encodes CASSFRDGVIEKLFF.

This clonotype showed up just a few times. The chain combines TRBV6-2 or TRBV6-3 with TRBJ2-4, with 9 bases matching TRBD2. In germline, CDR1 is MNHEY, CDR2 SVGEGT. This CDR3 is built from 22 residues. Trimming removed 2 bases from V and 7 bases from J; junction bases left unmatched: 27. The CDR3 DNA follows: TGTGCCAGCAGTTACCCGCGGGGGACCTTAGCGGGGGATCCACAAAATGTGAACATTCAGTACTTC. Its protein is CASSYPRGTLAGDPQNVNIQYF.

This clonotype was observed a few times. The chain is built from TRBV12-3 or TRBV12-4 and TRBJ2-3; a weak D match, TRBD2 (6 bases). V was shortened by 4 bases and J by 2 bases, with 16 bases between the two germline ends. The CDR3 consists of 16 residues. The CDR3 region has the DNA TGTGCCAGCAGTTCCCCTTGGGGCGGGGACACAGATACGCAGTATTTT. It specifies CASSSPWGGDTDTQYF.

The CDR3 spells CASSLRGEPDEKLFF. The CDR3 coding sequence is TGTGCCAGCAGCTTACGAGGCGAGCCGGACGAAAAACTGTTTTTT. The chain employs TRBV7-6 and TRBJ1-4; D remains unclear. The CDR3 consists of 15 residues. Germline-derived CDR1 and CDR2 are SGHVS and FNYEAQ. Trimming pared 2 bases from V and 8 bases from J, leaving 15 bases between.

The rearrangement uses TRBV7-9 and TRBJ2-7; D remains unclear. V gave up 4 bases and J gave up 6 bases, with 10 bases separating them. Germline lookup yields CDR1 SEHNR and CDR2 FQNEAQ (reference sequence). The CDR3 runs 12 residues. CDR3 sequence (DNA): TGTGCCAGCAGCTACGACAAATTCGAGCAGTACTTC. Protein: CASSYDKFEQYF.

The rearrangement uses TRBV25-1 and TRBJ1-5; D might be TRBD1 (5 bases). This CDR3 is built from 13 residues. Germline-derived CDR1 and CDR2 are MGHDK and SYGVNS. Trimming took 3 bases from V and 9 from J, leaving 12 bases between them. The CDR3 protein is CASSEARGGPQHF. CDR3 in DNA: TGTGCCAGCAGTGAGGCGAGGGGCGGGCCCCAGCATTTT.

This clonotype was seen more than once but under ten times. This chain connects TRBV28 to TRBJ2-2; D remains ambiguous. The CDR3 runs 16 residues. Germline V CDR1 and CDR2: MDHEN, SYDVKM. With 4 bases removed from V and 2 bases from J, the gap between germline ends came to 14 bases. This chain's CDR3 is CASSSHAKLNTGELFF. DNA of the CDR3: TGTGCCAGCAGTTCCCACGCCAAATTAAACACCGGGGAGCTGTTTTTT.

About this clonotype: Since the CDR3 does not end with the conserved phenylalanine or tryptophan, this likely comes from a read error. In nucleotides, the CDR3 is TGTGCCAGCAGTGATCTCGCGGGTCCTCGGTTTTACGAGCAGTACTTA. Its translation: CASSDLAGPRFYEQYL. The chain carries TRBV6-6 and TRBJ2-7; D is possibly TRBD2 (5 bases). The germline V gene encodes CDR1 MNHNY and CDR2 SVGAGI (reference sequence). Trimming took 5 bases from V and 4 from J, leaving 21 bases between them. The CDR3 runs to 16 residues.

To note about this clonotype: This could be a read error, since a much larger clone is one nucleotide away. The chain joins TRBV7-2 to TRBJ2-7, with 10 bases matching TRBD1. The CDR3 sequence is 15 residues long. From germline, CDR1 is SGHTA and CDR2 FQGNSA. CDR3 loop: CASRPGQGISYEKYF. CDR3 nucleotide sequence: TGTGCCAGCAGACCGGGACAGGGGATCTCCTACGAGAAGTACTTC. Filled out from reference TRBV7-2 and TRBJ2-7, the complete variable domain reads GAGVSQSPSNKVTEKGKDVELRCDPISGHTALYWYRQSLGQGLEFLIYFQGNSAPDKSGLPSDRFSAERTGGSVSTLTIQRTQQEDSAVYLCASRPGQGISYEKYFGPGTRLTVT.

There are a few counts of this clonotype. The chain couples TRBV5-4 to TRBJ2-2; D might be TRBD1 (6 bases). CDR3 length equals 15 residues. V lost 4 bases, J lost 2 bases, and 12 bases lay in between. Germline V gene sequence: CDR1 SGHNT, CDR2 YYREEE (reference sequence). The CDR3 loop is CASSTGTYNTGELFF. Here the CDR3 DNA reads TGTGCCAGCAGCACCGGGACATACAACACCGGGGAGCTGTTTTTT.